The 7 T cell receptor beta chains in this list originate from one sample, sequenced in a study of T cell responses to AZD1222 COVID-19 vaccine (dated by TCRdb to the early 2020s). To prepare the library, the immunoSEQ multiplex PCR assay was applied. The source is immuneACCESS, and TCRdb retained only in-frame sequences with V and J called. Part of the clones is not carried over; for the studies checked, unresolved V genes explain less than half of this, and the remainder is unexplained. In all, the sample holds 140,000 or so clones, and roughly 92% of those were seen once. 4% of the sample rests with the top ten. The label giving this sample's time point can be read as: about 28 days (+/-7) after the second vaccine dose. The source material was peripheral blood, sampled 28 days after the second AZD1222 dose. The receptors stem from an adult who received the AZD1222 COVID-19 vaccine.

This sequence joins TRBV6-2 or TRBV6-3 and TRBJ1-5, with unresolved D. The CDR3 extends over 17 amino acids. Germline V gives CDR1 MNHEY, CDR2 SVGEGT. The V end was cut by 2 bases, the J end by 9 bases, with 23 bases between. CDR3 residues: CASSYPGLRSQQGPQHF. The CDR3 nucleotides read TGTGCCAGCAGTTACCCAGGCTTGAGGTCGCAACAAGGGCCCCAGCATTTT.

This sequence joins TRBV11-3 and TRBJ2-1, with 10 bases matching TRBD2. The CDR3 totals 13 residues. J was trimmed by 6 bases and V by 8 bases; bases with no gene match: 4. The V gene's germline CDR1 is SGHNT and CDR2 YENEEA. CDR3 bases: TGTGCCAGCTCTAGCGGGGGACCCAATGAGCAGTTCTTC. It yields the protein CASSSGGPNEQFF.

In DNA form, the CDR3 reads TGTGCCAGTAGTACCCGGACAGCATGGTACCAAGAGACCCAGTACTTC. Its translation is CASSTRTAWYQETQYF. The chain joins TRBV19 to TRBJ2-5, with D tentatively TRBD1 (6 bases). CDR1 is LNHDA, CDR2 SQIVND, per germline (reference sequence). The CDR3 runs to 16 residues. V gave up 4 bases and J gave up 0 bases, with 15 bases separating them.

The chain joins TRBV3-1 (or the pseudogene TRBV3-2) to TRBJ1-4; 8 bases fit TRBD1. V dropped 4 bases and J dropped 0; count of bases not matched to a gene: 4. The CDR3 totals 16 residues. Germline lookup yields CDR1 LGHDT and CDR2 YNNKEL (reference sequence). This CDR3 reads CASSLGQGPTNEKLFF. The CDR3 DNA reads TGTGCCAGCAGCCTCGGACAGGGCCCAACTAATGAAAAACTGTTTTTT.

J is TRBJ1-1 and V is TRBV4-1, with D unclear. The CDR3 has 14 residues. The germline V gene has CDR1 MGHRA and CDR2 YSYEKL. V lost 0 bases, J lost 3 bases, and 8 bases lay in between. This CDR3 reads CASSQERTDTEAFF. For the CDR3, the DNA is TGCGCCAGCAGCCAAGAACGTACGGACACTGAAGCTTTCTTT.

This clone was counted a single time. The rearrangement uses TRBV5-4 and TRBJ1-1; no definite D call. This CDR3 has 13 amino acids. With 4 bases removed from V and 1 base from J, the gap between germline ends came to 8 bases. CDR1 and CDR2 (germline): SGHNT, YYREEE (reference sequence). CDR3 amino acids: CASSRDTNTEAFF. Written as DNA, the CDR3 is TGTGCCAGCAGCCGAGACACGAACACTGAAGCTTTCTTT. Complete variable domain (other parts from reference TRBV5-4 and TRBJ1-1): ETGVTQSPTHLIKTRGQQVTLRCSSQSGHNTVSWYQQALGQGPQFIFQYYREEENGRGNFPPRFSGLQFPNYSSELNVNALELDDSALYLCASSRDTNTEAFFGQGTRLTVV.

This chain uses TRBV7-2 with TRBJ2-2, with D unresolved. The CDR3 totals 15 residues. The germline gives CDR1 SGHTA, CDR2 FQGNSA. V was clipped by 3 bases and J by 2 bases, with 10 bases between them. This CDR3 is CASSFQSQNTGELFF. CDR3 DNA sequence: TGTGCCAGCAGCTTTCAATCCCAAAACACCGGGGAGCTGTTTTTT.